This T cell receptor beta chain stems from a study of early T cells in non-severe SARS-CoV-2 infection. Study-wide background: Sequencing of bulk RNA from unsorted whole blood was done, without chain pairing.

Unique molecular identifier tags were affixed to discrete cDNA molecules. TCRdb independently ran MiXCR on the 5' RACE reads; one entry per CDR3 protein. The top ten hold around 6.4% of the sample, which has 70,000 or so distinct CDR3 sequences, about 11% seen once. Findings and caveats of the study: Private and CD4 specificities were missed by VDJdb matching, which favored anti-spike CD8 responses.

Germline-derived CDR1 and CDR2 are LGHNA and YSLEER. V was clipped by 1 base and J by 1 base, with 8 bases between them. This CDR3 has 15 residues. This clonotype turned up a few times. Antigen: not known. The sequenced sample consisted of whole blood. This chain connects TRBV4-3 to TRBJ2-4; TRBD2 might be the D (5 bases). This clonotype originated in an adult who was a healthcare worker with PCR-confirmed SARS-CoV-2 infection or an uninfected control (not recorded which). The DNA for the CDR3 is TGCGCCAGCAGCCAAGGTCCGGGGGCCAAAAACATTCAGTACTTC. Its translation is CASSQGPGAKNIQYF.